The 6 T cell receptor beta chains below all came from one sample that was sequenced in a study of T cells in Graves' hyperthyroidism and ophthalmopathy. Amplification yielded TCR beta CDR3 regions, with RNA transcripts as the source. Carried out on the TCR CDR3, a first-round RT-PCR used the HTBI primer set. MiXCR, run by TCRdb on the multiplex PCR reads, gives a single entry per CDR3 protein. The sample lists about 290,000 distinct CDR3 sequences, about an eighth seen once, with under 8% in the top ten. What was sequenced was blood. Receptor source: a woman in her thirties or forties with Graves' hyperthyroidism.

This clonotype was seen repeatedly, ten times or more. The chain is built from TRBV7-8 and TRBJ2-1; TRBD2 aligns across 7 bases. The CDR3 runs 17 residues. V was clipped by 5 bases and J by 3 bases; unmatched bases: 13. CDR1 SGHVS and CDR2 FQNEAQ come from the germline V gene. CDR3 in amino acids: CASSRRGRAGIYNEQFF. In nucleotides, the CDR3 is TGTGCCAGCAGCCGCCGGGGGAGGGCCGGGATCTACAATGAGCAGTTCTTC.

This clonotype was recorded many times. The chain carries TRBV20-1 and TRBJ1-5; the D is unclear. V dropped 1 base and J dropped 1 base, with 8 bases sitting between them. Germline CDR1 DFQATT, CDR2 SNEGSKA (reference sequence). There are 14 residues in the CDR3. The CDR3 coding sequence is TGCAGTGCTAGAGGCAGGTTAAGCAATCAGCCCCAGCATTTT. Protein sequence: CSARGRLSNQPQHF.

The sample holds many counts of this clonotype. The J gene is TRBJ2-1, the V gene TRBV6-1; TRBD1 matches 10 bases. V trimming: 6 bases; J trimming: 5 bases; junction bases outside the gene matches: 4. Germline values: CDR1 MNHNS, CDR2 SASEGT. This CDR3 is built from 14 residues. The CDR3 DNA reads TGTGCCAGCAGACCGGGACAGGGGAACAATGAGCAGTTCTTC. Its translation is CASRPGQGNNEQFF.

This clonotype has ten or more counts. V and J are TRBV6-1 and TRBJ1-5; possible D gene TRBD1, 6 bases. The V end lost 6 bases, the J end lost 9 bases, and 21 bases lay between the germline ends. There are 15 residues in the CDR3. The germline V gene encodes CDR1 MNHNS and CDR2 SASEGT. DNA of the CDR3: TGTGCCAGCAGAGTGGGGGTCGAGGGGGTCATGCCCCAGCATTTT. Translated: CASRVGVEGVMPQHF.

This clonotype showed up just a few times. This sequence may be a read error, since a much larger clone differs from it by one base. V gene TRBV3-1 combines with J gene TRBJ2-5, with 9 bases lining up with TRBD1. Germline CDR1 is LGHDT and CDR2 is YNNKEL (reference sequence). With V trimmed by 6 bases and J by 3 bases, 2 bases remained unmatched. This CDR3 comprises 13 residues. The CDR3 DNA follows: TGTGCCAGCAGACGGACAGGGGAAGAGACCCAGTACTTC. Residues: CASRRTGEETQYF.

This clonotype was observed at least ten times. This chain links TRBV7-3 with TRBJ1-1; 7 bases line up with TRBD1. The CDR3 is made up of 14 amino acids. The V gene's germline CDR1 is SGHTA and CDR2 FQGTGA. The ends lost 4 bases at V and 8 bases at J; junction bases unmatched: 10. The CDR3 loop is CASSSQGGQEEAFF. The CDR3 DNA reads TGTGCCAGCAGCTCCCAAGGGGGCCAGGAGGAAGCTTTCTTT.